This T cell receptor beta chain was obtained from a study of T cells in Graves' hyperthyroidism and ophthalmopathy. Findings and caveats of the study: The model predicted ophthalmopathy a median around 6.5 months before onset.

This clonotype has ten or more counts. The antigen is undetermined. There were TCR beta CDR3 regions amplified from RNA transcripts. HTBI primers drove first-round RT-PCR of the TCR CDR3. A single record per CDR3 protein comes from TCRdb applying MiXCR to the multiplex PCR reads. The table has under 300,000 distinct CDR3 sequences, just over 14% seen once. In germline, CDR1 is MDHEN, CDR2 SYDVKM. V trimming: 7 bases; J trimming: 2 bases; junction bases outside the gene matches: 8. CDR3 length: 15 residues. Clinical symptoms, serum thyroxine, TRAb, thyroid ultrasound and orbital computed tomography informed diagnoses.

Sequencing was performed on blood. V and J are TRBV28 and TRBJ1-5; 7 bases map to TRBD1. The source is a middle-aged woman with Graves' hyperthyroidism that later progressed to Graves' ophthalmopathy. Here the CDR3 DNA reads TGTGCCAGCACCCAGACAGGGATGGGCAATCAGCCCCAGCATTTT. Translation gives CASTQTGMGNQPQHF.